A selection of T cell receptor beta chains follows, all from one sample in a study of vaccination and CD4 T cells after COVID-19. The antigens of these receptors remain unknown. MiXCR, run by TCRdb on the PCR reads, gives a single entry per CDR3 protein. Among more than 10,000 distinct CDR3 sequences listed, under 60% were seen once. Sequencing used CD4+ T cells from blood, cultured in vitro. These receptors came from a human donor who had recovered from COVID-19. Both conserved end residues are part of each CDR3. The D gene is left open where the match is weak. A row's size may be missing; if present it is once, few, many or a size class.

length	V	J	size	D	DNA	CDR3
18	TRBV5-4	TRBJ2-7	NA	TRBD2	TGTGCCAGCAGCCCGCCTACTAGCGGAGGTTTTAGCTCCTACGAGCAGTACTTC	CASSPPTSGGFSSYEQYF
14	TRBV15	TRBJ1-4	NA	NA	TGTGCCACCAGCAGAGATCGTAGGATCGAAAAACTGTTTTTT	CATSRDRRIEKLFF
15	TRBV6-1	TRBJ1-4	NA	NA	TGTGCCAGCAGGCGCAAGCGGGAGACTAATGAAAAACTGTTTTTT	CASRRKRETNEKLFF
14	TRBV3-1	TRBJ1-1	NA	TRBD1	TGTGCCAGCAGTTCCCGTTGGGACAGGGCTGAAGCTTTCTTT	CASSSRWDRAEAFF
11	TRBV27	TRBJ1-5	NA	NA	TGTGCCAGCAGACTAAATCAGCCCCAGCATTTT	CASRLNQPQHF
14	TRBV2	TRBJ2-5	NA	TRBD2	TGTGCCAGCAGACCGACTAGCGGCCAAGAGACCCAGTACTTC	CASRPTSGQETQYF
13	TRBV27	TRBJ1-6	few	NA	TGTGCCAGCAAACCCCGCTATAATTCACCCCTCCACTTT	CASKPRYNSPLHF
14	TRBV7-2	TRBJ2-2	NA	TRBD2	TGTGCCAGCAGCTACGGACTAGCGACCGGGGAGCTGTTTTTT	CASSYGLATGELFF
14	TRBV28	TRBJ1-4	few	TRBD1	TGTGCCAGCAGTTCACAGGGGACTAATGAAAAACTGTTTTTT	CASSSQGTNEKLFF
16	TRBV7-9	TRBJ1-3	NA	TRBD1	TGTGCCAGCAGCTCCCAATTCAGGGGGCGCGGGAACACCATATATTTT	CASSSQFRGRGNTIYF
14	TRBV7-3	TRBJ2-3	NA	NA	TGTGCCAGCAGCTTAGAGGCTAGCACAGATACGCAGTATTTT	CASSLEASTDTQYF
14	TRBV30	TRBJ2-3	NA	TRBD2	TGTGCCTGGAGTGTCACCGGGAGGGGAGATACGCAGTATTTT	CAWSVTGRGDTQYF
13	TRBV7-8	TRBJ1-5	NA	NA	TGTGCCAGCAGCTTAGACAGGGATCAGCCCCAGCATTTT	CASSLDRDQPQHF
14	TRBV6-1	TRBJ1-4	few	NA	TGTGCCAGCAGACTACGGGACCCAAGGGAAAAACTGTTTTTT	CASRLRDPREKLFF
13	TRBV7-9	TRBJ2-7	NA	TRBD1	TGTGCCAGCAGCGTAGGGACAGGGAACGAGCAGTACTTC	CASSVGTGNEQYF
15	TRBV19	TRBJ2-7	NA	TRBD1	TGTGCCAGTAGTCCTTCGGGACAGCGCATCTACGAGCAGTACTTC	CASSPSGQRIYEQYF
17	TRBV19	TRBJ2-1	NA	TRBD2	TGTGCCAGTAGTATAGATCGGTCTAGCGGGAGGACAAATGAGCAGTTCTTC	CASSIDRSSGRTNEQFF
17	TRBV6-1	TRBJ1-5	NA	NA	TGTGCCAGCAGTGCCGAACTGGGGGCAAGGGTCAATCAGCCCCAGCATTTT	CASSAELGARVNQPQHF
18	TRBV2	TRBJ2-1	NA	TRBD2	TGTGCCAGCAGTGAAGCGCTGGCTAGCGGGAGGGTATACAATGAGCAGTTCTTC	CASSEALASGRVYNEQFF
11	TRBV20-1	TRBJ1-1	NA	NA	TGCAGTGCTAGAGGGGCCGAGAAGGCTTTCTTT	CSARGAEKAFF
13	TRBV7-2	TRBJ1-1	NA	TRBD1	TGTGCCAGCAGCCGCGGGACAGGGGATGATGCTTTCTTT	CASSRGTGDDAFF
14	TRBV30	TRBJ2-7	NA	TRBD2	TGTGCCTGGAATAGAGGCCGGGAGGGCTACGAGCAGTACTTC	CAWNRGREGYEQYF
14	TRBV25-1	TRBJ2-1	NA	TRBD1	TGTGCCAGCAGAACAGGGGGGACCTACAATGAGCAGTTCTTC	CASRTGGTYNEQFF
16	TRBV3-1	TRBJ2-5	once	NA	TGTGCCAGCAGGTCCCCGGGGCATCGAAACAAAGAGACCCAGTACTTC	CASRSPGHRNKETQYF
13	TRBV6-2/TRBV6-3	TRBJ1-5	NA	NA	TGTGCCAGCAGTCCAGGGATTTATCAGCCCCAGCATTTT	CASSPGIYQPQHF
17	TRBV7-3	TRBJ2-2	NA	TRBD2	TGTGCCAGCAGCTTAAATAGCGGGGGAGGAGTGTCAGGGGAGCTGTTTTTT	CASSLNSGGGVSGELFF
13	TRBV18	TRBJ1-5	few	NA	TGTGCCAGCTCACCAGGGGTTAGTCAGCCCCAGCATTTT	CASSPGVSQPQHF
14	TRBV6-1	TRBJ2-5	few	NA	TGTGCCAGCCGGAGAGCCACCTCGGGAGAGACCCAGTACTTC	CASRRATSGETQYF
15	TRBV2	TRBJ1-6	few	NA	TGTGCCAGCAGGATGGGACGGATAGATAATTCACCCCTCCACTTT	CASRMGRIDNSPLHF
15	TRBV6-2/TRBV6-3	TRBJ2-3	NA	TRBD1	TGTGCCAGCAGTTACACCGGACAGGCCACAGATACGCAGTATTTT	CASSYTGQATDTQYF
14	TRBV20-1	TRBJ2-7	once	TRBD2	TGCAGTGCTAGAGATCCTAGCGGGACCTACGAGCAGTACTTC	CSARDPSGTYEQYF
13	TRBV5-5	TRBJ1-6	NA	NA	TGTGCCAGCAGCAACGACGTCCTTTCACCCCTCCACTTT	CASSNDVLSPLHF